This TCR beta chain is drawn from a study of vaccination effects on CD4 cells after COVID-19. About the research overall: Post-vaccine specimens were collected at a median of 72 days following the second dose. Study findings and constraints: The study found marked clonal contraction of infection- and vaccine-induced clones late after vaccination.

The CDR3 covers 11 residues. Germline lookup yields CDR1 DFQATT and CDR2 SNEGSKA (reference sequence). V was shortened by 5 bases and J by 7 bases, with 9 bases between the two germline ends. Only in-frame clones appear in the TCRdb table, and some are missing; sequencing was by immunoSEQ multiplex PCR. The sample gives tens of thousands of clones, less than 85% of which show up once; about 2.4% is in the top ten. At the end of nine to ten days of culture, CD4+ T cells were isolated. Participants each got two BNT162b2 or mRNA-1273 vaccine doses. Vaccinated recipients, who were negative for nucleocapsid antibodies, had no history of SARS-CoV-2 infection. It was on days 3 and 7 that half the medium was replaced with IL-2 medium. A note on this clone: Its antigen is undetermined.

This sequence originates from a human donor who received a COVID-19 vaccine. The source material was CD4+ T cells from PBMCs cultured without peptide, sampled after COVID-19 vaccination. V usage is TRBV20-1 and J usage is TRBJ1-3, with no clear D. The CDR3 loop reads CSAYSSNTIYF. The CDR3 bases are TGCAGTGCTTATTCAAGTAACACCATATATTTT.